These 9 T cell receptor beta chains were sequenced from one sample in a study of regulatory T cells in long-lasting Graves disease. Building the TCR beta libraries relied on iRepertoire HTBI primers, and CDR3 regions underwent Arm-PCR. One entry per CDR3 protein, called by TCRdb with MiXCR from the multiplex PCR reads. The sample has 400,000 or so distinct CDR3 sequences, around 20% seen once. Documented time point: persistent/refractory GD, antithyroid drugs over 5 years with positive TRAb. The TCR library was made from RNA that had been extracted from PBMCs in TRIzol. The sample here was peripheral blood mononuclear cells (PBMCs), taken when the disease was refractory, from a patient treated with antithyroid drugs. The receptors were sampled from a female donor with Graves disease.

This clonotype has at least ten counts. The V call is TRBV6-1, the J call TRBJ2-5; D remains unclear. Trimming cost V 6 bases and J 5 bases, with 13 bases left between them. The germline V gene encodes CDR1 MNHNS and CDR2 SASEGT. The CDR3 is made up of 13 amino acids. The CDR3, as DNA: TGTGCCAGCAGCCGGACGTGGGTGGAGACCCAGTACTTC. Translation gives CASSRTWVETQYF.

This clonotype was seen at least ten times. The gene calls are TRBV2 and TRBJ2-7; D perhaps matches TRBD2 (5 bases). This CDR3 has 13 residues. Trimming removed 8 bases at V and 0 bases at J, with 11 bases between. The V gene's germline CDR1 is SNHLY and CDR2 FYNNEI. The CDR3 loop is CASGRAYSYEQYF. CDR3 DNA sequence: TGTGCCAGCGGGCGGGCCTACTCCTACGAGCAGTACTTC.

This clonotype was seen repeatedly, ten times or more. The V call is TRBV6-1, the J call TRBJ2-7, with 7 bases fitting TRBD2. This CDR3 comprises 14 residues. In germline, CDR1 is MNHNS, CDR2 SASEGT. V shed 5 bases and J 2 bases; nucleotides not matched to a gene: 6. CDR3 sequence reads: CASSRLALPYEQYF. The DNA of the CDR3 is TGTGCCAGCAGTAGACTAGCCCTCCCCTACGAGCAGTACTTC.

This clonotype was detected many times. The chain recombines TRBV28 with TRBJ2-5; D uncertain. The V end was cut by 5 bases, the J end by 1 base, with 14 bases between. CDR1 MDHEN and CDR2 SYDVKM come from the germline V gene. The CDR3 has 15 amino acids. The CDR3 bases are TGTGCCAGCAGTGCTTCTGGGGTACTCCAAGAGACCCAGTACTTC. It codes for CASSASGVLQETQYF.

The rearrangement links TRBV6-5 to TRBJ1-1; D unclear. Trimming pared 0 bases from V and 7 bases from J, leaving 9 bases between. The CDR3 loop spans 13 amino acids. From germline, CDR1 is MNHEY and CDR2 SVGAGI. The CDR3 is CASSYSNYLEAFF. In DNA, the CDR3 is TGTGCCAGCAGTTACTCGAATTACCTTGAAGCTTTCTTT.

This clonotype was counted at least ten times. V and J are TRBV12-3 or TRBV12-4 and TRBJ2-5; 7 bases match TRBD2. This CDR3 contains 16 residues. Germline trimming cut 2 bases from V and 2 bases from J; bases unmatched to any gene: 8. This CDR3 reads CASSLSGRADQETQYF. CDR3 nucleotide sequence: TGTGCCAGCAGTTTAAGTGGGAGGGCTGATCAAGAGACCCAGTACTTC.

Many counts were recorded for this clonotype. The chain uses TRBV11-2 and TRBJ2-7; D is unclear. The CDR3 contains 13 residues. With 2 bases removed from V and 7 bases from J, the gap between germline ends came to 12 bases. The germline V gene encodes CDR1 SGHAT and CDR2 FQNNGV. The CDR3 here is CASSLSPTKEQYF. Here the CDR3 DNA reads TGTGCCAGCAGCTTATCCCCGACGAAGGAGCAGTACTTC.

This clonotype was found many times. This chain connects TRBV20-1 to TRBJ1-1; TRBD1 agrees at 8 bases. Trimming at V came to 4 bases and at J to 7 bases, leaving 8 bases not matched to a gene. The CDR3 sequence is 13 residues long. Per germline, CDR1 DFQATT and CDR2 SNEGSKA (reference sequence). CDR3 nucleotide sequence: TGCAGTGCTACCCAGGGGGCGCATAATGAAGCTTTCTTT. Translating it yields CSATQGAHNEAFF.

This clonotype has just a few counts. The chain carries TRBV15 and TRBJ1-2, with 9 bases that match TRBD1. The CDR3 spans 16 residues. J lost 4 bases, V lost 0 bases, and 6 bases had no gene match. Germline lookup yields CDR1 LNHNV and CDR2 YYDKDF (reference sequence). The DNA of the CDR3 is TGTGCCACCAGCAGAGATTCGGGACAGGGTGGCTATGGCTACACCTTC. Its translation is CATSRDSGQGGYGYTF.